What follows are 30 T cell receptor beta chains derived from one specimen sequenced in a study of post-analysis software for immune sequencing data. Their antigens remain unidentified. Unique molecular identifiers were built into the TCR beta cDNA libraries. TCRdb re-called the PCR reads with MiXCR, one entry per CDR3 protein. The sample yields hundreds of thousands of distinct CDR3 sequences, 44% seen once. Study outcomes and limitations: About five TRBV segments were more frequent in patients than controls; TRBV5-6, TRBV5-1 and TRBV20-1 belonged to this group.

The sample comprised blood. The receptor source for this set is a girl between 5 and 17 years old with multiple sclerosis.

The chain has TRBV20-1 and TRBJ1-4; D uncertain. Germline V gene sequence: CDR1 DFQATT, CDR2 SNEGSKA (reference sequence). Between the trimmed V and J ends, which lost 6 bases and 2 bases, there was a span of 10 bases. CDR3 size: 13 residues. The CDR3 bases are TGCAGTGCCCGAGGAGGGACTAATGAAAAACTGTTTTTT. Residues: CSARGGTNEKLFF.

The J gene is TRBJ2-5, the V gene TRBV21-1; TRBD1, the table's D call, lacks a check against the DNA. The J call may be faulty, since TRBJ2-7 better matches the DNA end. TRBV21-1 is recorded as a pseudogene. This CDR3 has 16 amino acids. The CDR3 DNA reads TGTGCCAGCAGCAAAGAAGGGCAGGGGGGTTATTACGAGCAGTACTTC. It specifies CASSKEGQGGYYEQYF.

V gene TRBV18 combines with J gene TRBJ1-4; D call uncertain. Germline-derived CDR1 and CDR2 are KGHSH and LQKENI. The CDR3 consists of 18 residues. Trimming shortened V by 6 bases and J by 0 bases, and 20 bases separated the two germline ends. The DNA of the CDR3 is TGTGCCAGCTCCGTTAGATCCCCTCGAGCGGCAACTAATGAAAAACTGTTTTTT. This translates into CASSVRSPRAATNEKLFF.

The chain couples TRBV12-3 or TRBV12-4 to TRBJ2-7; 7 bases match TRBD1. Unmatched junction bases numbered 9, after V lost 5 bases and J lost 2 bases. This CDR3 contains 15 residues. CDR3 amino acids: CASSRQGRGTYEQYF. The CDR3 coding sequence is TGTGCCAGCAGTCGACAGGGTAGGGGGACCTACGAGCAGTACTTC.

The rearrangement joins TRBV30 to TRBJ2-3; either TRBD1 or TRBD2 may supply D (6 bases each). The CDR3 length is 14 residues. The V end was cut by 0 bases, the J end by 5 bases, with 12 bases between. CDR1 is GTSNPN and CDR2 is SVGIG in the germline V gene (reference sequence). CDR3 amino acids: CAWSVVGGKDTQYF. CDR3 DNA: TGTGCCTGGAGTGTAGTCGGGGGCAAAGATACGCAGTATTTT.

This chain links TRBV6-2 or TRBV6-3 with TRBJ2-3; 9 bases match TRBD2. Losses at the gene ends were 2 bases for V and 5 bases for J; bases not matched to a gene: 11. Germline CDR1 MNHEY, CDR2 SVGEGT. CDR3 length: 17 residues. This chain's CDR3 is CASSYASLAGVQDTQYF. The CDR3 coding sequence is TGTGCCAGCAGTTACGCTTCGTTAGCGGGGGTCCAAGATACGCAGTATTTT.

A few counts support this clonotype. This chain's CDR3 is CSGSGHLNTEAFF. In DNA form, the CDR3 reads TGCAGCGGATCGGGACATCTGAACACTGAAGCTTTCTTT. The chain links TRBV29-1 to TRBJ1-1; D possibly corresponds to TRBD1 (6 bases). Germline CDR1 and CDR2: SQVTM and ANQGSEA. Trimming stripped 7 bases from V and 0 bases from J, with 12 bases between. The length of the CDR3 is 13 residues. Full variable domain (remainder filled in from reference TRBV29-1 and TRBJ1-1): SAVISQKPSRDICQRGTSLTIQCQVDSQVTMMFWYRQQPGQSLTLIATANQGSEATYESGFVIDKFPISRPNLTFSTLTVSNMSPEDSSIYLCSGSGHLNTEAFFGQGTRLTVV.

The CDR3 here is CSASLIGLGLYGYTF. As DNA, the CDR3 is TGCAGTGCCAGCCTAATAGGTTTGGGACTCTATGGCTACACCTTC. The chain employs TRBV20-1 and TRBJ1-2; possible D gene TRBD1, 5 bases. The V end was cut by 6 bases, the J end by 4 bases, with 21 bases between. Germline assignment: CDR1 DFQATT and CDR2 SNEGSKA (reference sequence). The CDR3 has 15 amino acids.

The chain uses TRBV5-1 and TRBJ2-7, with TRBD2 as a possible D gene (6 bases). Germline V CDR1 and CDR2: SGHRS, YFSETQ. CDR3 size: 17 residues. Trimming shortened V by 0 bases and J by 4 bases, and 20 bases separated the two germline ends. The CDR3 region is CASSLESPAAGPYEQYF. CDR3 bases: TGCGCCAGCAGCTTGGAGTCGCCAGCCGCGGGGCCTTACGAGCAGTACTTC.

Note on this clonotype: The junction does not match germline at one end; this may be a read error. The gene calls are TRBV3-1 and TRBJ2-1, with 7 positions matching TRBD2. The CDR3 length is 16 residues. CDR1 and CDR2 from the germline V gene are LGHDT and YNNKEL (reference sequence). The CDR3 here is CAGSQVGGRGYNEQFF. The CDR3 DNA reads as TGTGCCGGCAGCCAAGTTGGTGGGAGGGGTTACAATGAGCAGTTCTTC.

In regard to this clonotype: At one end the junction does not follow the germline gene, possibly because of a read error. The gene calls are TRBV7-6 and TRBJ2-7; D is perhaps TRBD2 (6 bases). CDR1 and CDR2 from the germline V gene are SGHVS and FNYEAQ. CDR3 length equals 15 residues. CDR3 in amino acids: CASSPQGLFNYEQYF. CDR3 coding DNA: TGTGCTAGCAGCCCCCAGGGACTTTTTAACTACGAGCAGTACTTC.

The chain couples TRBV20-1 to TRBJ2-7, with TRBD1 identical over 7 bases. Germline assignment: CDR1 DFQATT and CDR2 SNEGSKA (reference sequence). This CDR3 is built from 16 residues. V trimming: 2 bases; J trimming: 2 bases; junction bases outside the gene matches: 12. CDR3 residues: CSARSGTAQGTYEQYF. CDR3 coding DNA: TGCAGTGCTAGATCCGGGACAGCCCAGGGGACCTACGAGCAGTACTTC.

This clonotype was observed a handful of times. This chain uses TRBV11-2 with TRBJ2-4, with D unclear. The J call could be wrong; TRBJ2-7 is a better fit for the DNA end. CDR1 is SGHAT and CDR2 is FQNNGV in the germline V gene. The CDR3 runs 13 residues. For the CDR3, the DNA is TGTGCCAGCAGCTTCGGAGAGAACTACGAGCAGTACTTC. Translated, it gives CASSFGENYEQYF.

In this sample, this clonotype turned up once. V and J are TRBV24-1 and TRBJ2-1, with 7 bases aligning to TRBD1. CDR1 KGHDR and CDR2 SFDVKD come from the germline V gene. The CDR3 length is 14 residues. With V trimmed by 9 bases and J by 5 bases, 9 bases remained unmatched. Here the CDR3 DNA reads TGTGCCACCGGCAGGTCAGGGGGAAACAATGAGCAGTTCTTC. It is translated as CATGRSGGNNEQFF.

The V gene is TRBV7-3, the J gene TRBJ2-5; possible D gene TRBD1, 5 bases. Germline CDR1 is SGHTA and CDR2 is FQGTGA. Trimming removed 5 bases from V and 6 bases from J, with 13 bases in between. CDR3 length: 13 residues. The CDR3 sequence is CASSPSQGKTQYF. CDR3 bases: TGTGCCAGCAGCCCTAGTCAGGGAAAGACCCAGTACTTC.

V gene TRBV10-3 combines with J gene TRBJ2-7; D call uncertain. This CDR3 is 13 amino acids long. Trimming left V 2 bases short and J 0 bases short, with 5 bases between. Germline-derived CDR1 and CDR2 are ENHRY and SYGVKD. The CDR3 sequence: CAISEESSYEQYF. As DNA, the CDR3 is TGTGCCATCAGTGAGGAGAGCTCCTACGAGCAGTACTTC.

V is TRBV6-8 and J is TRBJ1-4; weak D call: TRBD1 (5 bases). Germline V gene sequence: CDR1 MNHGY, CDR2 SAAAGT. The CDR3 runs to 12 residues. Trimming pared 2 bases from V and 12 bases from J, leaving 10 bases between. The CDR3 nucleotides read TGTGCCAGCAGTTACGCCGGGGCGGAACTGTTTTTT. It codes for CASSYAGAELFF.

J is TRBJ2-5 and V is TRBV15; D gene ambiguous. Germline loops: CDR1 LNHNV, CDR2 YYDKDF (reference sequence). CDR3 length equals 12 residues. V was clipped by 0 bases and J by 5 bases, with 4 bases between them. The chain's CDR3 is CATSREGETQYF. In DNA form, the CDR3 reads TGTGCCACCAGCAGAGAGGGGGAGACCCAGTACTTC. Full variable domain (remainder filled in from reference TRBV15 and TRBJ2-5): DAMVIQNPRYQVTQFGKPVTLSCSQTLNHNVMYWYQQKSSQAPKLLFHYYDKDFNNEADTPDNFQSRRPNTSFCFLDIRSPGLGDTAMYLCATSREGETQYFGPGTRLLVL.

The chain employs TRBV12-3 or TRBV12-4 and TRBJ2-7; 8 bases are shared with TRBD2. The V and J ends lost 4 bases and 2 bases, in that order; junction bases with no gene match: 7. The CDR3 spans 15 residues. CDR3 protein: CASSSGLADTYEQYF. The DNA for the CDR3 is TGTGCCAGCAGTTCCGGACTAGCTGACACCTACGAGCAGTACTTC.

As regards this clonotype: At one of its ends the junction is not consistent with the germline gene, which may arise from a read error. The chain couples TRBV7-2 to TRBJ1-4; 10 bases map to TRBD1. The CDR3 contains 17 residues. The germline CDR1 and CDR2 sequences are SGHTA and FQGNSA. DNA for the CDR3: TGTGCCAGCAGCCACAAACGGGACAGGGGATCTAATGAAAAACCGTTTTTT. It is translated as CASSHKRDRGSNEKPFF.

This sequence joins TRBV29-1 and TRBJ2-7, with D perhaps TRBD2 (6 bases). This CDR3 is 13 amino acids long. Germline CDR1 and CDR2: SQVTM and ANQGSEA. The germline V and J ends were trimmed by 6 bases and 1 base, with 13 bases remaining between them. The CDR3: CSVALGLSYEQYF. In nucleotides, the CDR3 is TGCAGCGTGGCGCTGGGACTGTCCTACGAGCAGTACTTC.

V is TRBV7-6 and J is TRBJ2-6; 9 bases fit TRBD1. Losses at the gene ends were 1 base for V and 0 bases for J; bases not matched to a gene: 4. There are 18 residues in the CDR3. The germline V gene encodes CDR1 SGHVS and CDR2 FNYEAQ. The DNA for the CDR3 is TGTGCCAGCAGCTTAGAGGGGACAGGGACCTCTGGGGCCAACGTCCTGACTTTC. Translating gives CASSLEGTGTSGANVLTF.

With respect to this clonotype: A much larger clone lies a single base off, so this may be a read error. The rearrangement links TRBV29-1 to TRBJ2-1; perhaps TRBD2 as D (7 bases). The CDR3 runs to 15 residues. Germline values: CDR1 SQVTM, CDR2 ANQGSEA. CDR3 nucleotide sequence: TGCAGCGTTGAGGGCTTGGGGGGGCCATACAATGAGCGGTTCTTC. Amino acid sequence: CSVEGLGGPYNERFF.

This clonotype was observed a handful of times. The chain recombines TRBV10-3 with TRBJ2-7; D gene uncertain. This CDR3 comprises 12 residues. Trimming shortened V by 6 bases and J by 0 bases, and 6 bases separated the two germline ends. Looked up from germline, CDR1 is ENHRY and CDR2 is SYGVKD. In DNA form, the CDR3 reads TGTGCCATCAGGTCCAACTCCTACGAGCAGTACTTC. Translated, it gives CAIRSNSYEQYF.

The rearrangement links TRBV6-1 to TRBJ1-5; unclear D gene. The CDR3 loop spans 17 amino acids. Trimming stripped 1 base from V and 0 bases from J, with 13 bases between. CDR1 MNHNS and CDR2 SASEGT come from the germline V gene. CDR3 DNA sequence: TGTGCCAGCAGTGAAGGGGAATGGATTCCTAGCAATCAGCCCCAGCATTTT. It is translated as CASSEGEWIPSNQPQHF.

CDR3 loop: CASSLNRQGARITQYF. DNA for the CDR3: TGTGCCAGCAGCCTAAATAGGCAGGGCGCAAGGATCACGCAGTATTTT. The V gene is TRBV7-8, the J gene TRBJ2-3; a possible D gene is TRBD1 (5 bases). Per the germline V gene, CDR1 is SGHVS and CDR2 is FQNEAQ. The CDR3 runs 16 residues. V lost 5 bases and J lost 9, with 24 bases in between.

The chain combines TRBV27 with TRBJ1-5; D is undetermined. The CDR3 totals 15 residues. Germline V gives CDR1 MNHEY, CDR2 SMNVEV (reference sequence). The V gene lost 7 bases and the J gene lost 6 bases, with 19 bases spanning the gap. The CDR3 spells CASISRPFRGQPQHF. The CDR3 bases are TGTGCCAGCATATCAAGGCCCTTCCGTGGTCAGCCCCAGCATTTT.

This clonotype turned up a few times. This chain joins TRBV4-1 and TRBJ2-7; no firm D call. The length of the CDR3 is 13 residues. Trimming took off 4 bases at V and 3 bases at J, with 10 bases between the two ends. Per germline, CDR1 MGHRA and CDR2 YSYEKL. The CDR3 sequence is CASSRVDIYEQYF. CDR3 DNA: TGCGCCAGCAGCCGCGTCGACATCTACGAGCAGTACTTC.

On this clonotype: A much more abundant neighbour one base away suggests this may be a read error. The CDR3 sequence is CASSLTGMVQYEQYF. The CDR3 DNA reads as TGTGCCAGCAGTTTAACGGGCATGGTGCAGTACGAGCAGTACTTC. The chain is built from TRBV28 and TRBJ2-7; D gene uncertain. From germline, CDR1 is MDHEN and CDR2 SYDVKM. The CDR3 sequence is 15 residues long. The V end lost 2 bases, the J end lost 4 bases, and 15 bases lay between the germline ends.

The rearrangement links TRBV29-1 to TRBJ1-5; maybe TRBD1 (5 bases). In germline, CDR1 is SQVTM, CDR2 ANQGSEA. The CDR3 has 14 amino acids. Trimming took off 4 bases at V and 2 bases at J, with 12 bases between the two ends. The CDR3 protein is CSVAGESGNQPQHF. The CDR3 coding sequence is TGCAGCGTTGCGGGGGAATCGGGCAATCAGCCCCAGCATTTT.